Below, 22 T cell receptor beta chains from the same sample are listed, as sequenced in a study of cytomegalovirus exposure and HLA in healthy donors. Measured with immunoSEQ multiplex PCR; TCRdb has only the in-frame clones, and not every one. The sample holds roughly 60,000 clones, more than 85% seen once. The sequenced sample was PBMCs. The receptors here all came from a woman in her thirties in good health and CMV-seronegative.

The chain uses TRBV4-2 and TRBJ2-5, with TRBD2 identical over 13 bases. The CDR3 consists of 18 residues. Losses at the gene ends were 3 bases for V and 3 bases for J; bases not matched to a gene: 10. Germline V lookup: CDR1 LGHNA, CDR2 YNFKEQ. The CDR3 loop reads CASSQSSFGTSGEETQYF. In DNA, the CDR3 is TGTGCCAGCAGCCAGAGCAGCTTCGGGACTAGCGGGGAAGAGACCCAGTACTTC.

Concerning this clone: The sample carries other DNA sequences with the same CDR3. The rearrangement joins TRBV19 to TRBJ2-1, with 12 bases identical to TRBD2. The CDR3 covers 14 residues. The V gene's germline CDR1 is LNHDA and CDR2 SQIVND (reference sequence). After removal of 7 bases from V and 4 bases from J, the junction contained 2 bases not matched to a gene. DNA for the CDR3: TGTGCCAGTACCGGACTAGCGGGGTACAATGAGCAGTTCTTC. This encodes CASTGLAGYNEQFF.

The CDR3 nucleotides read TGTGCCAGCAGTTCCGGATCCGCGGGTACCGGGGAGCTGTTTTTT. Translated: CASSSGSAGTGELFF. J is TRBJ2-2 and V is TRBV27; a possible D gene is TRBD2 (5 bases). V lost 4 bases and J 5 bases, leaving 14 bases between the germline ends. Germline values: CDR1 MNHEY, CDR2 SMNVEV (reference sequence). The CDR3 contains 15 residues.

For the CDR3, the DNA is TGTGCCAGCAGTGCCGCCAGGGGAAGAAACGAGCAGTACTTC. Protein: CASSAARGRNEQYF. The chain links TRBV2 to TRBJ2-7, with D perhaps matching TRBD1 (6 bases). This CDR3 is built from 14 residues. The V gene's germline CDR1 is SNHLY and CDR2 FYNNEI. The V and J ends lost 4 bases and 5 bases respectively, with 15 bases between them. Full variable domain (rest looked up from reference TRBV2 and TRBJ2-7): EPEVTQTPSHQVTQMGQEVILRCVPISNHLYFYWYRQILGQKVEFLVSFYNNEISEKSEIFDDQFSVERPDGSNFTLKIRSTKLEDSAMYFCASSAARGRNEQYFGPGTRLTVT.

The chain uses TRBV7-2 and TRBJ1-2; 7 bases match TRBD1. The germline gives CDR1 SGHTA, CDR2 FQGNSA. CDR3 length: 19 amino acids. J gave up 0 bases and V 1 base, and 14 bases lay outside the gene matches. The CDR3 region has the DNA TGTGCCAGCAGCTTAGAACTCACAGGGGTGGGGGTGACTAACTATGGCTACACCTTC. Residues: CASSLELTGVGVTNYGYTF.

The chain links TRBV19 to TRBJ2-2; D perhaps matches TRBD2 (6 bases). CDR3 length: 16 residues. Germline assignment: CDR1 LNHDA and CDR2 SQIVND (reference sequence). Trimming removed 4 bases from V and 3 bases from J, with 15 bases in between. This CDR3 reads CASSTFFGGDTGELFF. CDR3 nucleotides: TGTGCCAGTAGTACGTTTTTCGGGGGAGACACCGGGGAGCTGTTTTTT. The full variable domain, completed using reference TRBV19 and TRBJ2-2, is DGGITQSPKYLFRKEGQNVTLSCEQNLNHDAMYWYRQDPGQGLRLIYYSQIVNDFQKGDIAEGYSVSREKKESFPLTVTSAQKNPTAFYLCASSTFFGGDTGELFFGEGSRLTVL.

The CDR3: CASSQRQGAREQYF. In DNA form, the CDR3 reads TGCGCCAGCAGCCAACGACAGGGGGCTCGGGAGCAGTACTTC. The chain links TRBV4-1 to TRBJ2-7, with TRBD1 matching 10 bases. CDR1 MGHRA and CDR2 YSYEKL come from the germline V gene. CDR3 size: 14 residues. The V and J ends lost 2 bases and 7 bases, in that order; junction bases with no gene match: 5.

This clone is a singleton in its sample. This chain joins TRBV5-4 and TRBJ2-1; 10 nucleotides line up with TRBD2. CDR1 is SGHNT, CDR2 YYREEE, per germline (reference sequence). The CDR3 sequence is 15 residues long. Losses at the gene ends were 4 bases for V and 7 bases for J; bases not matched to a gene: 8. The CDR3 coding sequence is TGTGCCAGCAGCACTACTAGCGGGATAGGGAATGAGCAGTTCTTC. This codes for CASSTTSGIGNEQFF.

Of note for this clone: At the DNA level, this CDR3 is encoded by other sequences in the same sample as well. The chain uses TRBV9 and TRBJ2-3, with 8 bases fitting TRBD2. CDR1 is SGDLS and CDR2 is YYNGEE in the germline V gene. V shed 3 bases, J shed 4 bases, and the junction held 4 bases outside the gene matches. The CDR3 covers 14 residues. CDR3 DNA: TGTGCCAGCAGCGCAAGCGGGAGTTCAGATACGCAGTATTTT. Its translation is CASSASGSSDTQYF.

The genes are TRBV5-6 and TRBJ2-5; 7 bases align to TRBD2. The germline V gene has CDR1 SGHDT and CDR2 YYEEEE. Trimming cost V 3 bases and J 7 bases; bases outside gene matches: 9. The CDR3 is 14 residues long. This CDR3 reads CASSSRTRSGTQYF. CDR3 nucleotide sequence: TGTGCCAGCAGCTCCCGGACTAGATCTGGGACCCAGTACTTC.

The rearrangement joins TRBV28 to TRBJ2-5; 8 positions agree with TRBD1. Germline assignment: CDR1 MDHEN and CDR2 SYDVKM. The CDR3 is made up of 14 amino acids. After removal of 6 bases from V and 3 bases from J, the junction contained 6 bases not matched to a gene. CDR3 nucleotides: TGTGCCAGCAGGTGGACAGGGCAAGAAGAGACCCAGTACTTC. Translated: CASRWTGQEETQYF.

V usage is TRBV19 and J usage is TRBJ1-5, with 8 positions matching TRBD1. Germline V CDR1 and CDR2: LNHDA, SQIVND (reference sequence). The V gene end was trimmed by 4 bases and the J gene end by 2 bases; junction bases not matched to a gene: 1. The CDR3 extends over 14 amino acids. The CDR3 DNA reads TGTGCCAGTAGTACGACAGGGGGCAATCAGCCCCAGCATTTT. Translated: CASSTTGGNQPQHF. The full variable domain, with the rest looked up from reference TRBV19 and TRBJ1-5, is DGGITQSPKYLFRKEGQNVTLSCEQNLNHDAMYWYRQDPGQGLRLIYYSQIVNDFQKGDIAEGYSVSREKKESFPLTVTSAQKNPTAFYLCASSTTGGNQPQHFGDGTRLSIL.

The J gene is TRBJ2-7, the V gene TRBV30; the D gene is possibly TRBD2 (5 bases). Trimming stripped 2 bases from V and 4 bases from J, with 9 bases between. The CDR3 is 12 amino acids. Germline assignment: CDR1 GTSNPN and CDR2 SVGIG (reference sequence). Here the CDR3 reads CAWSPIAYEQYF. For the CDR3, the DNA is TGTGCCTGGAGTCCAATAGCGTACGAGCAGTACTTC.

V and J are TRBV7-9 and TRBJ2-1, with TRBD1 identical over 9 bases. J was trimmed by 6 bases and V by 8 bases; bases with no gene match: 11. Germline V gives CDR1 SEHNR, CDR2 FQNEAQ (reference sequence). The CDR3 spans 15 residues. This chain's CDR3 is CASLEAGDRVNEQFF. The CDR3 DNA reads TGTGCCAGCTTAGAAGCCGGGGACAGGGTCAATGAGCAGTTCTTC.

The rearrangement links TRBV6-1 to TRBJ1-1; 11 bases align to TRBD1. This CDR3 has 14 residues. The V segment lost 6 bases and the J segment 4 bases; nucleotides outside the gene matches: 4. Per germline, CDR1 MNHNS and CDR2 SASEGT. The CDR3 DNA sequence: TGTGCCAGCAGCACGGGACAGGGGGTCACTGAAGCTTTCTTT. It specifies CASSTGQGVTEAFF.

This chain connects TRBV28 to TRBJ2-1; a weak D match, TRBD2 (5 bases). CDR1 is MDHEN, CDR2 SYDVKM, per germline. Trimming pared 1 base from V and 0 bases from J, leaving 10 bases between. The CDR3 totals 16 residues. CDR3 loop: CASSLYSGTSYNEQFF. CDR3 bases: TGTGCCAGCAGTTTATACAGCGGAACCTCCTACAATGAGCAGTTCTTC.

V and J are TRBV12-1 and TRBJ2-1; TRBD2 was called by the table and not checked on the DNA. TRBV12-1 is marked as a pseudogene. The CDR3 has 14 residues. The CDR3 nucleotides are TGTGCCAGCAGCCTGCGCGACGGGTACAATGAGCAGTTCTTC. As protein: CASSLRDGYNEQFF.

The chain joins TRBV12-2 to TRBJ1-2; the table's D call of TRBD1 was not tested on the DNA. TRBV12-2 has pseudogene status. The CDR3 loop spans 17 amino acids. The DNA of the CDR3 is TGTGCAAGTCGCTTTCTCACAGGGGGAGCCTCTAACTATGGCTACACCTTC. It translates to CASRFLTGGASNYGYTF.

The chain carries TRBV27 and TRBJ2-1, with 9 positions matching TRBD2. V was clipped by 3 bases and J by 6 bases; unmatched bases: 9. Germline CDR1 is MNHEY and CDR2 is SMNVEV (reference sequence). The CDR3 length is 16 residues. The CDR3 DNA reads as TGTGCCAGCAGTTTCGTGGGGACTAGCTTTGTCAATGAGCAGTTCTTC. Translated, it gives CASSFVGTSFVNEQFF.

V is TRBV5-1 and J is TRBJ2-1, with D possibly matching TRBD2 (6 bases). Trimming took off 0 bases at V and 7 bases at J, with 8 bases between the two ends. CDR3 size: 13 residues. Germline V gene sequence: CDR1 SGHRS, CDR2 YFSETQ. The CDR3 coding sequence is TGCGCCAGCAGCTTGGGCGGGGAAAATGAGCAGTTCTTC. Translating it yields CASSLGGENEQFF.

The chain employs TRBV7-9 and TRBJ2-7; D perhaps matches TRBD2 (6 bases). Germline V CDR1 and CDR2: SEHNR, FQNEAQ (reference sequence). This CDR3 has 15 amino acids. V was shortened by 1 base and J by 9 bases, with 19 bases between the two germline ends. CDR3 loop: CASSLDQGGEKMQYF. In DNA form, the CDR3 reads TGTGCCAGCAGCTTAGATCAAGGAGGGGAAAAGATGCAGTACTTC.

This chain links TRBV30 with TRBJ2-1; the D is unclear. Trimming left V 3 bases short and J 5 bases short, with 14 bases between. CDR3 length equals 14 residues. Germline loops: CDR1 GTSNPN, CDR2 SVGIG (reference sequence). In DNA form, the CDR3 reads TGTGCCTGGAGCGCCTCATATACGGACAATGAGCAGTTCTTC. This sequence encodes CAWSASYTDNEQFF.